The subject of this entry is one T cell receptor beta chain. Its specificity is not known. Clones were read by immunoSEQ multiplex PCR, and TCRdb kept only the in-frame ones, dropping some. The sample consists of about 110,000 clones, approximately 89% of them appearing once. These data originate in a study of T cell responses to AZD1222 COVID-19 vaccine. Second doses were pooled across both intervals (about 4 or about 12 weeks). Findings and caveats of the study: The donors showed a predominance of white British ancestry and of females, with possible underestimation of clonal diversity. Baseline seropositives among AZD1222 recipients totaled only five or six. Spike-specific TCR breadth and depth went up after people got two AZD1222 doses.

Sequencing used peripheral blood, obtained 28 days after the second AZD1222 dose. The sequence was obtained from an adult who received the AZD1222 COVID-19 vaccine.

For the CDR3, the DNA is TGTGCCAGCAGCCAAGAGTGGGGGGCATACACCATATATTTT. Amino acids: CASSQEWGAYTIYF. This sequence joins TRBV3-1 (or the pseudogene TRBV3-2) and TRBJ1-3; TRBD1 might be the D (6 bases). V lost 0 bases and J lost 8, with 11 bases in between. Germline CDR1 and CDR2: LGHDT and YNNKEL (reference sequence). CDR3 size: 14 residues.